This T cell receptor (beta chain) appears in the sequencing data of a study of blood T cells in healthy people across ages. With a J-beta primer mix and a sample-barcoded 5' primer, a second PCR ran roughly 6 to 12 cycles. TCRdb reprocessed the 5' RACE reads via MiXCR and lists one record per CDR3 protein. This sample yields approximately 900,000 distinct CDR3 sequences, of which 25% to 35% are seen a single time; more than 8.5% belongs to the top ten. This CDR3 region has 14 residues. V was shortened by 6 bases and J by 5 bases, with 16 bases between the two germline ends. CDR1 SNHLY and CDR2 FYNNEI come from the germline V gene. These sequences were also reported in another study, on T cells of mothers and their children.

The chain is built from TRBV2 and TRBJ1-1; D possibly corresponds to TRBD1 (6 bases). Sequenced sample: blood. The clonotype originates from a woman in her thirties or forties in good health. The CDR3 nucleotides read TGTGCCAGCAGGCGACGGGGGCCGGGAACTGAAGCTTTCTTT. Amino acids: CASRRRGPGTEAFF.